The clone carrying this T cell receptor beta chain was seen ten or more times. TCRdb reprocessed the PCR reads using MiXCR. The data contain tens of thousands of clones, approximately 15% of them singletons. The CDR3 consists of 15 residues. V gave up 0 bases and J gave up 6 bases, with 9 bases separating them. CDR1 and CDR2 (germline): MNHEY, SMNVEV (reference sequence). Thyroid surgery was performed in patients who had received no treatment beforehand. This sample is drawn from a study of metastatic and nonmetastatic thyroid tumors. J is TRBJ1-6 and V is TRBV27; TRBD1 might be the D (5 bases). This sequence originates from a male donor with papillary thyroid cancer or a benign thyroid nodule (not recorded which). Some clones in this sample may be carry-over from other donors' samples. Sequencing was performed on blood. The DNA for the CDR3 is TGTGCCAGCAGTTTATCGATCGGGGGTAATTCACCCCTCCACTTT. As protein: CASSLSIGGNSPLHF.